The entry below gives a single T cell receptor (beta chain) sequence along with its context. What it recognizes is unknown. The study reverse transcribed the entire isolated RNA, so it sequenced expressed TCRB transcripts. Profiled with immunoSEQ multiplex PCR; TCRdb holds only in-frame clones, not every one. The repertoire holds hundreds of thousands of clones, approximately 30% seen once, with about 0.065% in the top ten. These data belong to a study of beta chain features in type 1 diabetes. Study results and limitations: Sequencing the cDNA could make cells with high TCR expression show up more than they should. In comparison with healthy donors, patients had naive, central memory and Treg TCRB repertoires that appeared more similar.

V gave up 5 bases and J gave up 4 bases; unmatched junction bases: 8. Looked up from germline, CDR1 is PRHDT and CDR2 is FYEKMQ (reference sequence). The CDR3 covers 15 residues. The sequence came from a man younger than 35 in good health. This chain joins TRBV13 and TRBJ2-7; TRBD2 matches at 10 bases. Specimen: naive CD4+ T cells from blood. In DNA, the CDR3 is TGTGCCAGCAGCCGTGGACTAGCGGTACGATACGAGCAGTACTTC. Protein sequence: CASSRGLAVRYEQYF.